This T cell receptor (beta chain) was sequenced for a study of response to subunit inactivated influenza vaccine. Broader study findings: After each seasonal influenza vaccination, few new T cells are recruited, the authors suggested.

A single record per CDR3 protein comes from TCRdb applying MiXCR to the RT-PCR reads. Among about 780,000 distinct CDR3 sequences listed, under 20% were seen once. In regard to this clonotype: What it binds is not known.

With 6 bases clipped from V and 1 base from J, the junction kept 6 bases outside the gene matches. This CDR3 has 14 residues. Germline V gene sequence: CDR1 SGDLS, CDR2 YYNGEE. The clonotype originates from a man in his fifties or sixties who received an inactivated influenza vaccine. The sample consisted of PBMCs from blood, taken 5 to 6 days after vaccination. The chain joins TRBV9 to TRBJ2-5, with 7 nucleotides matching TRBD2. The CDR3 spells CASNVGGPQETQYF. The DNA for the CDR3 is TGTGCCAGCAACGTGGGAGGGCCCCAAGAGACCCAGTACTTC.